The 20 T cell receptor beta chains below come from one sample, sequenced in a study of Graves' ophthalmopathy and Graves' hyperthyroidism. Amplification targeted the TCR beta CDR3 regions, with RNA transcripts as the source material. The first-round RT-PCR employed HTBI primers together with the Qiagen OneStep RT-PCR kit. A multiplex PCR was then performed as the second round. TCRdb recomputed calls from the multiplex PCR reads with MiXCR, one row per CDR3 protein. The sample holds around 1,000,000 distinct CDR3 sequences; about two fifths are singletons and the top ten take over 8.5%. Input material: peripheral blood or thyroid tissue (not recorded which). The origin of the receptors is an adult man with Graves' hyperthyroidism.

This clonotype was counted ten times or more. The chain carries TRBV7-2 and TRBJ2-2, with 9 bases identical to TRBD1. CDR3 length: 15 residues. The V gene's germline CDR1 is SGHTA and CDR2 FQGNSA. The ends lost 4 bases at V and 5 bases at J; junction bases unmatched: 5. The CDR3: CASSYGTGITGELFF. CDR3 bases: TGTGCCAGCAGCTACGGGACAGGGATAACCGGGGAGCTGTTTTTT.

About this clonotype: Compared with germline, one end of the junction differs, possibly owing to a read error. V and J are TRBV25-1 and TRBJ2-6; D unresolved. This CDR3 is built from 15 residues. CDR1 is MGHDK, CDR2 SYGVNS, per germline. The CDR3 nucleotides read TGTGCCATCAGTTACCCCAGCTCTGGGGCCAACGTCCTGACTTTC. Encoded protein: CAISYPSSGANVLTF.

CDR3 loop: CASSQGGTGGRNTEAFF. In DNA, the CDR3 is TGTGCCAGCAGCCAAGGTGGGACAGGGGGTAGGAACACTGAAGCTTTCTTT. The gene calls are TRBV12-3 or TRBV12-4 and TRBJ1-1, with TRBD1 matching 11 bases. The CDR3 has 17 amino acids. V was clipped by 6 bases and J by 1 base; unmatched bases: 10.

This clonotype was counted ten times or more. This chain joins TRBV20-1 and TRBJ2-7, with D perhaps matching TRBD1 (5 bases). The CDR3 contains 13 residues. V was pared by 3 bases and J by 5 bases, with 14 bases between. Germline V gene sequence: CDR1 DFQATT, CDR2 SNEGSKA (reference sequence). The CDR3 DNA sequence: TGCAGTGCTAGCTGGGGCTTGTCCGACGAGCAGTACTTC. Amino acid sequence: CSASWGLSDEQYF.

This clonotype came up many times. The rearrangement uses TRBV10-3 and TRBJ2-7; 8 positions agree with TRBD1. V lost 6 bases and J lost 4; bases outside the gene matches: 11. This CDR3 contains 15 residues. Germline values: CDR1 ENHRY, CDR2 SYGVKD. The CDR3 DNA reads TGTGCCATCAGGAATACCGGGACAGGCCGATACGAGCAGTACTTC. Amino acids: CAIRNTGTGRYEQYF.

This clonotype showed up just a few times. The chain joins TRBV29-1 to TRBJ2-1; the D is unclear. Germline loops: CDR1 SQVTM, CDR2 ANQGSEA. Deletions cut 7 bases from V and 0 bases from J, with 19 bases between. CDR3 length: 16 amino acids. CDR3 sequence reads: CSAKGLHESSYNEQFF. The CDR3 DNA follows: TGCAGCGCCAAGGGCCTCCACGAAAGCTCCTACAATGAGCAGTTCTTC.

CDR3 protein: CASSRHGRFTNTGELFF. The CDR3 DNA reads TGTGCCAGCAGCCGGCATGGGCGCTTTACGAACACCGGGGAGCTGTTTTTT. The chain couples TRBV7-9 to TRBJ2-2; D is undetermined. CDR1 and CDR2 (germline): SEHNR, FQNEAQ (reference sequence). V was clipped by 5 bases and J by 0 bases, with 16 bases between them. The CDR3 sequence is 17 residues long.

The gene calls are TRBV12-3 or TRBV12-4 and TRBJ1-6; D is unclear. V lost 6 bases to trimming and J lost 7 bases, with 13 bases between them. The CDR3 runs 14 residues. The CDR3 loop reads CASSQGPPNSPLHF. CDR3 nucleotide sequence: TGTGCCAGCAGCCAAGGGCCCCCCAATTCACCCCTCCACTTT.

The table lists this clonotype with a few counts. The gene calls are TRBV20-1 and TRBJ2-5; D is unclear. The germline V gene encodes CDR1 DFQATT and CDR2 SNEGSKA (reference sequence). Between the trimmed V and J ends, which lost 3 bases and 5 bases, there was a span of 13 bases. There are 13 residues in the CDR3. Here the CDR3 reads CSASRGASETQYF. The DNA for the CDR3 is TGCAGTGCTAGCCGTGGCGCCTCCGAGACCCAGTACTTC.

This clonotype was seen a few times. In DNA form, the CDR3 reads TGTGCCAGCAGCTTACGGTGGGGGGCCCATCAGCCCCAGTACTTC. Protein: CASSLRWGAHQPQYF. V gene TRBV7-2 combines with J gene TRBJ2-5, with D perhaps assigned TRBD1 or TRBD2 (6 bases each). Germline V gives CDR1 SGHTA, CDR2 FQGNSA. Trimming took 2 bases from V and 9 from J, leaving 19 bases between them. The CDR3 contains 15 residues.

This sequence joins TRBV11-2 and TRBJ1-2, with a tentative D call TRBD1 (6 bases). Trimming took off 6 bases at V and 6 bases at J, with 14 bases between the two ends. Germline V gene data show CDR1 as SGHAT and CDR2 as FQNNGV. The CDR3 is 13 amino acids. The CDR3 loop is CASRPIGGNGYTF. DNA for the CDR3: TGTGCCAGCAGGCCGATAGGGGGAAATGGCTACACCTTC.

Details on this clonotype: The germline gene is not matched at one end of the junction; a read error may be the cause. The chain joins TRBV6-5 to TRBJ1-5; D call uncertain. The length of the CDR3 is 10 residues. Germline V gene lookup returns CDR1 MNHEY and CDR2 SVGAGI. This CDR3 reads CASSQGPWDF. The CDR3 nucleotides are TGTGCCAGCAGTCAAGGGCCCTGGGATTTT.

The chain is built from TRBV20-1 and TRBJ2-7; 12 bases agree with TRBD2. The V and J ends lost 6 bases and 2 bases, in that order; junction bases with no gene match: 5. The germline V gene encodes CDR1 DFQATT and CDR2 SNEGSKA (reference sequence). The CDR3 is made up of 14 amino acids. The CDR3 loop reads CSANRLAGAYEQYF. In DNA form, the CDR3 reads TGCAGTGCGAACCGACTAGCGGGAGCCTACGAGCAGTACTTC.

For this clonotype: One end of the junction does not line up with germline, which may come from a read error. The genes are TRBV25-1 and TRBJ1-2, with unresolved D. CDR1 and CDR2 (germline): MGHDK, SYGVNS. CDR3 length: 10 amino acids. The CDR3 loop is CARRSDGYTF. As DNA, the CDR3 is TGTGCCCGCAGATCGGATGGCTACACCTTC.

Many counts were recorded for this clonotype. The chain couples TRBV29-1 to TRBJ2-7, with D possibly being TRBD2 (6 bases). V lost 7 bases, J lost 3 bases, and 13 bases lay in between. CDR3 length equals 12 residues. Germline CDR1 is SQVTM and CDR2 is ANQGSEA. The CDR3 coding sequence is TGCAGCGCCGAGGCGGGGAACTACGAGCAGTACTTC. It codes for CSAEAGNYEQYF.

This rearrangement joins TRBV9 to TRBJ1-2; perhaps TRBD1 as D (6 bases). The CDR3 runs to 15 residues. V shed 2 bases and J shed 2 bases, with 13 bases lying between them. Germline-derived CDR1 and CDR2 are SGDLS and YYNGEE. The CDR3 sequence is CASSVAGQLNYGYTF. CDR3 bases: TGTGCCAGCAGCGTTGCGGGACAACTAAACTATGGCTACACCTTC. The entire variable domain, with the rest obtained from reference TRBV9 and TRBJ1-2, is as follows: DSGVTQTPKHLITATGQRVTLRCSPRSGDLSVYWYQQSLDQGLQFLIQYYNGEERAKGNILERFSAQQFPDLHSELNLSSLELGDSALYFCASSVAGQLNYGYTFGSGTRLTVV.

This clonotype occurred a few times. The chain carries TRBV4-1 and TRBJ2-5, with 7 bases that match TRBD2. The CDR3 has 13 amino acids. V gave up 4 bases and J gave up 5 bases; unmatched junction bases: 4. Germline V gene data show CDR1 as MGHRA and CDR2 as YSYEKL. The CDR3 region has the DNA TGCGCCAGCAGCCCCAGGACTAGTGAGACCCAGTACTTC. It specifies CASSPRTSETQYF.

This rearrangement joins TRBV7-8 to TRBJ2-7; tentative D call: TRBD1 (6 bases). The CDR3 extends over 14 amino acids. Looked up from germline, CDR1 is SGHVS and CDR2 is FQNEAQ. Trimming removed 5 bases from V and 3 bases from J, with 14 bases in between. CDR3 in DNA: TGTGCCAGCAGCCCGGGGCAGGGGCACTACGAGCAGTACTTC. It is translated as CASSPGQGHYEQYF.

V is TRBV7-9 and J is TRBJ2-5; D unresolved. V was trimmed by 5 bases and J by 2 bases, leaving 21 bases between them. This CDR3 is built from 17 residues. Germline CDR1 is SEHNR and CDR2 is FQNEAQ (reference sequence). The CDR3 DNA is TGTGCCAGCAGCCTACTGAAGGGCAAAGAGGCTCAAGAGACCCAGTACTTC. Translation gives CASSLLKGKEAQETQYF. Full variable domain (remainder filled in from reference TRBV7-9 and TRBJ2-5): DTGVSQNPRHKITKRGQNVTFRCDPISEHNRLYWYRQTLGQGPEFLTYFQNEAQLEKSRLLSDRFSAERPKGSFSTLEIQRTEQGDSAMYLCASSLLKGKEAQETQYFGPGTRLLVL.

This clonotype was seen more than once but under ten times. V usage is TRBV19 and J usage is TRBJ2-2; D is possibly TRBD1 (6 bases). The CDR3 length is 14 residues. Between the trimmed V and J ends, which lost 4 bases and 5 bases, there was a span of 11 bases. CDR1 and CDR2 (germline): LNHDA, SQIVND (reference sequence). This chain's CDR3 is CASSTSTGTGELFF. The CDR3 DNA is TGTGCCAGTAGTACTTCCACAGGGACCGGGGAGCTGTTTTTT.